The 26 T cell receptor beta chains below all came from one sample that was sequenced in a study of blood T cell repertoires in COVID-19. Only in-frame clones appear in the TCRdb table, and some are missing; sequencing was by immunoSEQ multiplex PCR. The sample records some 200,000 clones, about 87% being singletons. The source material was PBMCs or T cells enriched from blood (not recorded which). The receptor source for this set is a woman aged 25 to 39 who had recovered from COVID-19.

The chain carries TRBV11-2 and TRBJ1-5, with 8 positions matching TRBD1. CDR1 and CDR2 (germline): SGHAT, FQNNGV. The CDR3 spans 14 residues. J gave up 3 bases and V 5 bases, and 3 bases lay outside the gene matches. CDR3 sequence reads: CASSRTGNNQPQHF. CDR3 bases: TGTGCCAGCAGCCGGACAGGGAACAATCAGCCCCAGCATTTT.

V usage is TRBV13 and J usage is TRBJ2-5; the D is unclear. Trimming shortened V by 4 bases and J by 3 bases, and 12 bases separated the two germline ends. CDR1 is PRHDT and CDR2 is FYEKMQ in the germline V gene (reference sequence). CDR3 size: 14 residues. CDR3 coding DNA: TGTGCCAGCAGCTCCCGCTCACGGGAAGAGACCCAGTACTTC. Amino acids: CASSSRSREETQYF. Together with reference TRBV13 and TRBJ2-5, the CDR3 gives the full variable domain: AAGVIQSPRHLIKEKRETATLKCYPIPRHDTVYWYQQGPGQDPQFLISFYEKMQSDKGSIPDRFSAQQFSDYHSELNMSSLELGDSALYFCASSSRSREETQYFGPGTRLLVL.

V and J are TRBV19 and TRBJ1-1; 9 nucleotides line up with TRBD1. CDR1 is LNHDA and CDR2 is SQIVND in the germline V gene (reference sequence). The CDR3 is made up of 17 amino acids. V was clipped by 7 bases and J by 0 bases; unmatched bases: 12. CDR3 in DNA: TGTGCCAGTAAACCCTTCAGGGACAGGGCGTTGAACACTGAAGCTTTCTTT. Its protein product is CASKPFRDRALNTEAFF.

This clone was observed once. The V call is TRBV6-5, the J call TRBJ2-7; 8 bases align to TRBD2. The germline V gene encodes CDR1 MNHEY and CDR2 SVGAGI. Losses at the gene ends were 6 bases for V and 4 bases for J; bases not matched to a gene: 8. The CDR3 has 14 residues. The CDR3 DNA is TGTGCCAGCAGCTGGAGTAGCGGGGTATACGAGCAGTACTTC. It translates to CASSWSSGVYEQYF.

The V and J genes are TRBV19 and TRBJ2-3; 9 positions agree with TRBD2. V shed 1 base, J shed 5 bases, and the junction held 7 bases outside the gene matches. Germline V CDR1 and CDR2: LNHDA, SQIVND (reference sequence). The CDR3 covers 16 residues. In nucleotides, the CDR3 is TGTGCCAGTAGTATAGCCCTAGCGGGGTACGGAGATACGCAGTATTTT. Protein: CASSIALAGYGDTQYF.

The chain recombines TRBV28 with TRBJ1-2; TRBD1 aligns across 7 bases. The CDR3 spans 13 residues. CDR1 is MDHEN and CDR2 is SYDVKM in the germline V gene. V shed 6 bases and J 5 bases; nucleotides not matched to a gene: 6. CDR3 nucleotide sequence: TGTGCCAGCAGGGCGGGACAGAGATATGGCTACACCTTC. Residues: CASRAGQRYGYTF.

The chain recombines TRBV6-1 with TRBJ2-1, with D tentatively TRBD1 (6 bases). Germline CDR1 reads MNHNS; CDR2 reads SASEGT. The CDR3 has 14 residues. V was cut by 2 bases and J by 8 bases, with 13 bases left in between. The CDR3 DNA reads as TGTGCCAGCAGTGAATTTACAGGGCTCTATGAGCAGTTCTTC. Its protein is CASSEFTGLYEQFF.

The gene calls are TRBV7-2 and TRBJ2-5; 8 bases match TRBD1. Germline values: CDR1 SGHTA, CDR2 FQGNSA. The CDR3 is 14 residues long. V dropped 3 bases and J dropped 5; count of bases not matched to a gene: 5. The CDR3 nucleotides are TGTGCCAGCAGCTTTGCCAGGGGGCAGGAGACCCAGTACTTC. Its translation: CASSFARGQETQYF.

The chain has TRBV15 and TRBJ1-5, with a possible D match to TRBD1 (5 bases). The germline CDR1 and CDR2 sequences are LNHNV and YYDKDF (reference sequence). V was clipped by 4 bases and J by 2 bases, with 18 bases between them. The CDR3 length is 17 residues. CDR3 sequence: CATSTLPTGGGNQPQHF. CDR3 coding DNA: TGTGCCACCAGCACACTCCCGACCGGAGGGGGCAATCAGCCCCAGCATTTT.

The chain recombines TRBV4-1 with TRBJ2-5, with D possibly TRBD2 on 6 matching bases. In germline, CDR1 is MGHRA, CDR2 YSYEKL. Trimming took 2 bases from V and 5 from J, leaving 9 bases between them. The CDR3 is 13 residues long. This chain's CDR3 is CASSQIGGETQYF. The CDR3 DNA is TGCGCCAGCAGCCAAATTGGGGGGGAGACCCAGTACTTC.

This sequence joins TRBV4-2 and TRBJ2-5; 7 positions match TRBD2. The CDR3 has 14 amino acids. With V trimmed by 5 bases and J by 3 bases, 6 bases remained unmatched. Germline CDR1 reads LGHNA; CDR2 reads YNFKEQ. In nucleotides, the CDR3 is TGTGCCAGCAGCACCCGAAGCGGGGAAGAGACCCAGTACTTC. This sequence encodes CASSTRSGEETQYF.

The chain employs TRBV9 and TRBJ1-5, with D unresolved. The CDR3 consists of 14 residues. The V end was cut by 3 bases, the J end by 4 bases, with 11 bases between. The germline CDR1 and CDR2 sequences are SGDLS and YYNGEE. The DNA for the CDR3 is TGTGCCAGCAGCGGAAGAGATGGTAATCAGCCCCAGCATTTT. This encodes CASSGRDGNQPQHF.

This chain connects TRBV5-6 to TRBJ1-1; D might be TRBD1 (6 bases). CDR1 is SGHDT, CDR2 YYEEEE, per germline. This CDR3 region has 15 residues. The V end was cut by 3 bases, the J end by 1 base, with 13 bases between. The CDR3, as DNA: TGTGCCAGCAGCTCAAGACAGGCCGCGAACACTGAAGCTTTCTTT. Protein sequence: CASSSRQAANTEAFF.

The V and J genes are TRBV11-3 and TRBJ2-3; D call uncertain. The CDR3 is 14 residues long. The V end lost 3 bases, the J end lost 0 bases, and 7 bases lay between the germline ends. Germline CDR1 SGHNT, CDR2 YENEEA. The DNA of the CDR3 is TGTGCCAGCAGCTTGCGTGCTAGCACAGATACGCAGTATTTT. Its protein product is CASSLRASTDTQYF.

The V gene is TRBV7-9, the J gene TRBJ1-1; maybe TRBD1 (5 bases). CDR1 is SEHNR, CDR2 FQNEAQ, per germline (reference sequence). The CDR3 totals 13 residues. Trimming cost V 2 bases and J 7 bases, with 11 bases left between them. The CDR3 here is CASSLWGEFEAFF. CDR3 bases: TGTGCCAGCAGCTTATGGGGGGAGTTTGAAGCTTTCTTT.

In DNA, the CDR3 is TGTGCCAGCAGTCTCGGACAGGGGGACAATGAGCAGTTCTTC. Its protein product is CASSLGQGDNEQFF. J is TRBJ2-1 and V is TRBV6-5, with 10 bases lining up with TRBD1. The germline gives CDR1 MNHEY, CDR2 SVGAGI. CDR3 length equals 14 residues. Trimming at V came to 5 bases and at J to 5 bases, leaving 3 bases not matched to a gene.

This chain uses TRBV13 with TRBJ2-2; weak D call: TRBD1 (7 bases). V lost 6 bases and J 5 bases, leaving 16 bases between the germline ends. The CDR3 sequence is 15 residues long. Germline V lookup: CDR1 PRHDT, CDR2 FYEKMQ (reference sequence). DNA of the CDR3: TGTGCCAGCAGTTCAGGGGGAGGAATGACCGGGGAGCTGTTTTTT. Translating gives CASSSGGGMTGELFF.

The rearrangement uses TRBV19 and TRBJ2-7; possibly TRBD2 for D (6 bases). The CDR3 contains 14 residues. The germline gives CDR1 LNHDA, CDR2 SQIVND (reference sequence). Between the trimmed V and J ends, which lost 6 bases and 7 bases, there was a span of 19 bases. The CDR3 loop reads CASRRQTQAGEQYF. The CDR3 DNA follows: TGTGCCAGTAGGAGGCAGACCCAGGCGGGGGAGCAGTACTTC.

Remarks on this clone: The junction departs from germline at one end; a sequencing error may be responsible. The chain carries TRBV7-2 and TRBJ1-2; TRBD1 agrees at 9 bases. In germline, CDR1 is SGHTA, CDR2 FQGNSA. This CDR3 comprises 14 residues. In DNA form, the CDR3 reads TGTGCCAGCAGCAGGACAGGGGAGGACTACGGCTACACCTTC. Protein product: CASSRTGEDYGYTF.

The chain uses TRBV7-9 and TRBJ2-1, with 7 nucleotides matching TRBD2. This CDR3 is 15 amino acids long. Germline CDR1 and CDR2: SEHNR and FQNEAQ (reference sequence). After removal of 8 bases from V and 0 bases from J, the junction contained 7 bases not matched to a gene. Written as DNA, the CDR3 is TGTGCCAGCTCCCGGGGGGAGAGCTCCTACAATGAGCAGTTCTTC. It specifies CASSRGESSYNEQFF. Drawing the rest from reference TRBV7-9 and TRBJ2-1, the complete variable domain is DTGVSQNPRHKITKRGQNVTFRCDPISEHNRLYWYRQTLGQGPEFLTYFQNEAQLEKSRLLSDRFSAERPKGSFSTLEIQRTEQGDSAMYLCASSRGESSYNEQFFGPGTRLTVL.

The chain recombines TRBV14 with TRBJ1-2; 7 bases fit TRBD1. The germline gives CDR1 SGHDN, CDR2 FVKESK. Trimming at V came to 2 bases and at J to 5 bases, leaving 5 bases not matched to a gene. There are 14 residues in the CDR3. The CDR3 DNA sequence: TGTGCCAGCAGCCAACGCGACAGGGATTATGGCTACACCTTC. Translated, it gives CASSQRDRDYGYTF.

This rearrangement joins TRBV19 to TRBJ1-1, with D maybe TRBD1 (5 bases). CDR1 is LNHDA, CDR2 SQIVND, per germline (reference sequence). There are 14 residues in the CDR3. V gave up 4 bases and J gave up 3 bases, with 12 bases separating them. This CDR3 is CASSNIPGDTEAFF. The CDR3 nucleotides are TGTGCCAGTAGTAATATCCCGGGGGACACTGAAGCTTTCTTT.

In this sample, this clone turned up once. The chain employs TRBV7-8 and TRBJ2-5; the D gene is possibly TRBD1 (6 bases). The CDR3 is 14 residues long. Between the trimmed V and J ends, which lost 5 bases and 3 bases, there was a span of 13 bases. Germline assignment: CDR1 SGHVS and CDR2 FQNEAQ. CDR3 nucleotides: TGTGCCAGCAGCCGAGAACACAGGGAAGAGACCCAGTACTTC. This sequence encodes CASSREHREETQYF.

This sequence joins TRBV29-1 and TRBJ2-5; 10 nucleotides align to TRBD1. CDR3 length equals 12 residues. Germline V lookup: CDR1 SQVTM, CDR2 ANQGSEA. Losses at the gene ends were 7 bases for V and 5 bases for J; bases not matched to a gene: 4. The CDR3 DNA reads as TGCAGCGCAAGGACAGGGGGTGAGACCCAGTACTTC. Translated, it gives CSARTGGETQYF.

The chain is built from TRBV5-6 and TRBJ2-2; D not resolved. In germline, CDR1 is SGHDT, CDR2 YYEEEE. The CDR3 is made up of 12 amino acids. Trimming shortened V by 2 bases and J by 7 bases, and 6 bases separated the two germline ends. The CDR3 loop is CASSFRGGELFF. DNA for the CDR3: TGTGCCAGCAGCTTCCGAGGCGGGGAGCTGTTTTTT.

The rearrangement links TRBV7-9 to TRBJ2-2; 7 bases line up with TRBD2. V trimming: 4 bases; J trimming: 2 bases; junction bases outside the gene matches: 10. The CDR3 has 17 residues. CDR1 and CDR2 (germline): SEHNR, FQNEAQ (reference sequence). CDR3 sequence reads: CASSSFAGEGNTGELFF. CDR3 sequence (DNA): TGTGCCAGCAGCTCTTTCGCTGGGGAGGGAAACACCGGGGAGCTGTTTTTT. The full variable domain, its missing parts supplied by reference TRBV7-9 and TRBJ2-2, is DTGVSQNPRHKITKRGQNVTFRCDPISEHNRLYWYRQTLGQGPEFLTYFQNEAQLEKSRLLSDRFSAERPKGSFSTLEIQRTEQGDSAMYLCASSSFAGEGNTGELFFGEGSRLTVL.